These T cell receptor beta chains were read from a single sample in a study of blood T cells in healthy people across ages. TCRdb passed the 5' RACE reads through MiXCR, listing each CDR3 protein once. The table includes about 680,000 distinct CDR3 sequences, 49% detected once. Sequenced sample: blood. These receptors were obtained from a woman aged 60 to 75 in good health. Both conserved end residues are trimmed from each CDR3.

CDR3	J	V
SVKTSGRVETQF	TRBJ2-1	TRBV29-1
ASSLGIGNYEQY	TRBJ2-7	TRBV5-4
ASSLWGTKNNEQF	TRBJ2-1	TRBV28
ASSLQGEMSGYT	TRBJ1-2	TRBV28
ASSSLGLAGGGHKEQF	TRBJ2-1	TRBV5-6
ASSNPGLGSYGQY	TRBJ2-5	TRBV28
ASSSRTQPQH	TRBJ1-5	TRBV28
ASRNRGQETQY	TRBJ2-5	TRBV28
ASSLGGQENIQY	TRBJ2-4	TRBV12-3/TRBV12-4
SATNTNQGFGGGNQPQH	TRBJ1-5	TRBV20-1
ASSQGVPQGETQY	TRBJ2-7	TRBV3-1
SARDRLAGVLDTQY	TRBJ2-3	TRBV20-1
ASSRTSGEYNEQF	TRBJ2-1	TRBV11-2
ASTALGTGANVLT	TRBJ2-6	TRBV19
ASSYASGTYNEQY	NA	TRBV6-5
ASSQGLAGDSYNEQF	TRBJ2-1	TRBV4-1
ASSLGGHRNTEAF	TRBJ1-1	TRBV12-3/TRBV12-4
ASRSRQGQRPQY	TRBJ2-5	TRBV27
ASSLESLNQPQH	TRBJ1-5	TRBV7-9
ASSPAVRSYEQY	TRBJ2-7	TRBV18
ASSQGPGLAGECRQF	TRBJ2-1	TRBV14
ASSPPVLEGTQY	NA	TRBV18
ASSQPGRATYEQY	NA	TRBV3-1
ASGVTGGFSEQF	TRBJ2-1	TRBV6-2/TRBV6-3
ASSLMAGTPAGTQY	TRBJ2-5	TRBV5-1
TSSRTGGNYEQY	TRBJ2-7	TRBV7-9
ASSLLAMVGRRTTRYNEQF	TRBJ2-1	TRBV11-2
ASSPSGLAGRYEQY	TRBJ2-7	TRBV14
ASSPIAGATDTQY	TRBJ2-3	TRBV18
ASSSPKGETQY	NA	TRBV7-9